These 13 T cell receptor beta chains share one sample of origin, sequenced in a study of blood T cell repertoires in COVID-19. Some clones are missing from TCRdb's copy, which holds only in-frame ones; the method was immunoSEQ multiplex PCR. In the table there are more than 300,000 clones, around 86% of which are singletons. Input material: peripheral blood. The source is a woman aged 50 to 60 with acute or convalescent COVID-19.

J is TRBJ1-1 and V is TRBV7-6; maybe TRBD1 (6 bases). The germline V gene encodes CDR1 SGHVS and CDR2 FNYEAQ. V gave up 2 bases and J gave up 7 bases, with 8 bases separating them. The CDR3 contains 12 residues. The CDR3 DNA sequence: TGTGCCAGCAGCTTAATACAGGGTGAAGCTTTCTTT. Residues: CASSLIQGEAFF.

The V gene is TRBV12-5, the J gene TRBJ2-3, with unresolved D. The V end was cut by 5 bases, the J end by 0 bases, with 12 bases between. CDR1 is LGHNT, CDR2 FRNRAP, per germline. The CDR3 sequence is 15 residues long. CDR3: CASGAGMYSTDTQYF. The CDR3 region has the DNA TGTGCTAGTGGTGCAGGCATGTACAGCACAGATACGCAGTATTTT.

This chain uses TRBV10-3 with TRBJ2-7; 9 nucleotides match TRBD1. With 6 bases clipped from V and 3 bases from J, the junction kept 6 bases outside the gene matches. The length of the CDR3 is 14 residues. Germline CDR1 and CDR2: ENHRY and SYGVKD. CDR3 coding DNA: TGTGCCATCAGGCCGGGACAGGGACACTACGAGCAGTACTTC. Amino acid sequence: CAIRPGQGHYEQYF.

This rearrangement joins TRBV28 to TRBJ1-6; weak D call: TRBD1 (6 bases). The CDR3 is made up of 13 amino acids. Trimming removed 2 bases at V and 13 bases at J, with 12 bases between. Germline CDR1 and CDR2: MDHEN and SYDVKM. CDR3 DNA sequence: TGTGCCAGCAGTTTACGGACAGCTTCGCCCCTCCACTTT. Translated, it gives CASSLRTASPLHF.

The rearrangement links TRBV21-1 to TRBJ2-5; the D call in the table, TRBD1, was not verified against the DNA. TRBV21-1 is shown as a pseudogene. The CDR3 loop spans 15 amino acids. CDR3: CASSSRGFQGETQYF. The CDR3 bases are TGTGCCAGCAGCTCAAGGGGATTTCAAGGGGAGACCCAGTACTTC.

The rearrangement links TRBV15 to TRBJ1-5; D perhaps matches TRBD1 (6 bases). The germline V gene has CDR1 LNHNV and CDR2 YYDKDF (reference sequence). This CDR3 region has 15 residues. Trimming removed 0 bases from V and 6 bases from J, with 12 bases in between. CDR3 DNA sequence: TGTGCCACCAGCAGAGATTTGGGGGCCCTTCAGCCCCAGCATTTT. Amino acids: CATSRDLGALQPQHF.

J is TRBJ2-1 and V is TRBV11-2; TRBD2 aligns across 11 bases. Germline CDR1 reads SGHAT; CDR2 reads FQNNGV. The CDR3 contains 15 residues. V lost 7 bases and J lost 3; bases outside the gene matches: 5. CDR3 sequence: CASKTSGGDYNEQFF. The CDR3 DNA sequence: TGTGCCAGCAAAACTAGCGGGGGAGACTACAATGAGCAGTTCTTC.

The CDR3, as DNA: TGTGCCAGCAGTCCCGACAGGGGTGAAGCTTTCTTT. Translating it yields CASSPDRGEAFF. The rearrangement joins TRBV2 to TRBJ1-1, with 8 bases lining up with TRBD1. The V and J ends lost 5 bases and 7 bases, in that order; junction bases with no gene match: 3. This CDR3 contains 12 residues. The V gene's germline CDR1 is SNHLY and CDR2 FYNNEI.

The rearrangement joins TRBV7-9 to TRBJ2-1; 9 bases are a match to TRBD1. This CDR3 is 15 amino acids long. Germline-derived CDR1 and CDR2 are SEHNR and FQNEAQ (reference sequence). The V gene end was trimmed by 5 bases and the J gene end by 7 bases; junction bases not matched to a gene: 9. CDR3 DNA sequence: TGTGCCAGCAGCGAAAGACAGGGGGTTCGGAATGAGCAGTTCTTC. Amino acids: CASSERQGVRNEQFF.

This clone showed up just once. The chain links TRBV6-4 to TRBJ2-7; 7 bases are a match to TRBD1. Germline-derived CDR1 and CDR2 are MRHNA and SNTAGT. The J segment lost 3 bases and the V segment lost 6 bases, leaving 8 bases of the junction unmatched. The CDR3 sequence is 14 residues long. The CDR3 reads CASSRRDRNYEQYF. CDR3 nucleotides: TGTGCCAGCAGCCGCCGGGACAGAAACTACGAGCAGTACTTC.

The chain's CDR3 is CASSIGYIHEQYF. The CDR3 DNA sequence: TGTGCCAGTAGTATAGGCTATATCCACGAGCAGTACTTC. The chain employs TRBV19 and TRBJ2-7, with D uncertain. V lost 1 base to trimming and J lost 5 bases, with 9 bases between them. CDR1 and CDR2 from the germline V gene are LNHDA and SQIVND (reference sequence). This CDR3 is 13 amino acids long. Looking up the rest from reference TRBV19 and TRBJ2-7 gives the full variable domain: DGGITQSPKYLFRKEGQNVTLSCEQNLNHDAMYWYRQDPGQGLRLIYYSQIVNDFQKGDIAEGYSVSREKKESFPLTVTSAQKNPTAFYLCASSIGYIHEQYFGPGTRLTVT.

The sample holds a few counts of this clone. The chain is built from TRBV7-8 and TRBJ1-5; tentatively, D is TRBD1 (5 bases). Germline CDR1 is SGHVS and CDR2 is FQNEAQ. V lost 0 bases and J 1 base, leaving 10 bases between the germline ends. The CDR3 has 16 amino acids. The CDR3: CASSLARTSSNQPQHF. The CDR3 DNA is TGTGCCAGCAGCTTAGCTCGGACATCAAGCAATCAGCCCCAGCATTTT.

In this sample, this clone turned up a few times. The chain employs TRBV5-8 and TRBJ2-3; 9 bases agree with TRBD1. Germline CDR1 SGHTS, CDR2 YDEGEE. The CDR3 has 17 residues. J was trimmed by 0 bases and V by 3 bases; bases with no gene match: 8. CDR3 sequence reads: CASSYGQGMISTDTQYF. For the CDR3, the DNA is TGTGCCAGCAGCTACGGACAGGGGATGATTAGCACAGATACGCAGTATTTT.